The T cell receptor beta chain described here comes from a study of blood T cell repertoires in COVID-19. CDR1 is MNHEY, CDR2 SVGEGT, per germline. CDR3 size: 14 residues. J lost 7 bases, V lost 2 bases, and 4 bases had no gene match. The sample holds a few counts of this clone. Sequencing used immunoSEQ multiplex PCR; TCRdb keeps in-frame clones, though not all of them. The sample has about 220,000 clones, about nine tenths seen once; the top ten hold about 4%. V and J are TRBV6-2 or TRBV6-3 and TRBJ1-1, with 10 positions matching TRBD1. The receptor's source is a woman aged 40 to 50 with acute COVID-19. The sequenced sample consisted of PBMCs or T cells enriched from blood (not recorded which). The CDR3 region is CASSYLGQGHEAFF. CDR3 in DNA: TGTGCCAGCAGTTACCTGGGACAGGGGCATGAAGCTTTCTTT.